This T cell receptor (beta chain) was obtained from a study of T-cell memory formation after mild COVID-19. This clonotype came up many times. TCRdb re-called the 5' RACE reads with MiXCR, one entry per CDR3 protein. The profile shows about 560,000 distinct CDR3 sequences, over 15% of them singletons. The source is an adult woman who had mild COVID-19 (a few samples of this study predate the infection). Cell type and time point are not known. The source material was PBMCs or a T cell subset sorted from them (not recorded which).

CDR3 sequence (DNA): TGTGCCAGCAGCCTCGGGACAGCCCAAGAGACCCAGTACTTC. Translation: CASSLGTAQETQYF. J is TRBJ2-5 and V is TRBV7-7; 7 bases match TRBD1. Germline-derived CDR1 and CDR2 are SSHAT and FNYEAQ (reference sequence). This CDR3 has 14 residues. V dropped 5 bases and J dropped 1; count of bases not matched to a gene: 4.